These T cell receptor beta chains were read from a single sample in a study of T cells in tumors after PD-1 blockade. Measured with immunoSEQ multiplex PCR; TCRdb has only the in-frame clones, and not every one. The sample includes 45,000 to 60,000 clones, more than 65% of them seen just once. The specimen was PBMCs, collected before anti-PD-1 therapy. Receptor source: a human donor with advanced basal cell or squamous cell carcinoma (not recorded which). CDR3s include the opening cysteine and the closing phenylalanine or tryptophan. The D gene is left open where the match is weak. Clone size is given for some rows only: seen once, a few or many times, or a class if the clone is expanded.

d_call: NA; clone_size: NA; v_call: TRBV6-5; j_call: TRBJ1-5; cdr3_aa: CASRLERPGWPQHF; cdr3_nt: TGTGCCAGCAGATTGGAAAGGCCCGGTTGGCCCCAGCATTTT
d_call: TRBD1; clone_size: NA; v_call: TRBV3-1/TRBV3-2; j_call: TRBJ2-2; cdr3_aa: CASSQPGQGRGELFF; cdr3_nt: TGTGCCAGCAGCCAACCGGGACAGGGGCGAGGGGAGCTGTTTTTT
d_call: TRBD1; clone_size: NA; v_call: TRBV12-3/TRBV12-4; j_call: TRBJ1-2; cdr3_aa: CASRIQGAGGYTF; cdr3_nt: TGTGCCAGCAGAATACAGGGGGCGGGTGGCTACACCTTC
d_call: TRBD1; clone_size: NA; v_call: TRBV28; j_call: TRBJ2-1; cdr3_aa: CASSIPGQGVAEQFF; cdr3_nt: TGTGCCAGCAGCATTCCGGGACAGGGGGTTGCTGAGCAGTTCTTC
d_call: NA; clone_size: once; v_call: TRBV7-8; j_call: TRBJ2-2; cdr3_aa: CASSPADDTGELFF; cdr3_nt: TGTGCCAGCAGCCCCGCCGATGACACCGGGGAGCTGTTTTTT
d_call: NA; clone_size: NA; v_call: TRBV28; j_call: TRBJ2-7; cdr3_aa: CASRGSNPYEQYF; cdr3_nt: TGTGCCAGCAGGGGGTCAAATCCCTACGAGCAGTACTTC
d_call: NA; clone_size: NA; v_call: TRBV24-1; j_call: TRBJ2-1; cdr3_aa: CATSEPGTFGNEQFF; cdr3_nt: TGTGCCACCAGTGAACCTGGGACTTTCGGGAATGAGCAGTTCTTC
d_call: NA; clone_size: NA; v_call: TRBV27; j_call: TRBJ1-2; cdr3_aa: CASSLGQTYGYTF; cdr3_nt: TGTGCCAGCAGTTTAGGGCAGACCTATGGCTACACCTTC
d_call: TRBD2; clone_size: NA; v_call: TRBV19; j_call: TRBJ2-7; cdr3_aa: CARKSILSSGSGGEQYF; cdr3_nt: TGTGCCAGAAAGTCGATCCTATCTAGCGGTTCGGGGGGAGAGCAGTACTTC
d_call: NA; clone_size: NA; v_call: TRBV10-3; j_call: TRBJ1-4; cdr3_aa: CAISESANEKLFF; cdr3_nt: TGTGCCATCAGTGAGTCGGCTAATGAAAAACTGTTTTTT
d_call: TRBD1; clone_size: NA; v_call: TRBV28; j_call: TRBJ1-1; cdr3_aa: CASSTIQGALISTEAFF; cdr3_nt: TGTGCCAGCAGTACCATACAGGGGGCCCTAATCTCCACTGAAGCTTTCTTT
d_call: NA; clone_size: NA; v_call: TRBV18; j_call: TRBJ2-5; cdr3_aa: CASSDRGTQYF; cdr3_nt: TGTGCCAGCTCCGACCGCGGAACCCAGTACTTC
d_call: TRBD2; clone_size: NA; v_call: TRBV6-1; j_call: TRBJ2-1; cdr3_aa: CASSVGLAGATGEQFF; cdr3_nt: TGTGCCAGCAGTGTGGGACTAGCGGGGGCCACCGGGGAGCAGTTCTTC
d_call: NA; clone_size: NA; v_call: TRBV7-6; j_call: TRBJ2-7; cdr3_aa: CASSLAGISSEQYF; cdr3_nt: TGTGCCAGCAGCTTAGCGGGAATTTCTTCCGAGCAGTACTTC
d_call: NA; clone_size: NA; v_call: TRBV9; j_call: TRBJ2-3; cdr3_aa: CASSERGGSTDTQYF; cdr3_nt: TGTGCCAGCAGCGAACGTGGCGGGAGCACAGATACGCAGTATTTT
d_call: TRBD2; clone_size: NA; v_call: TRBV4-2; j_call: TRBJ2-7; cdr3_aa: CASSQDVTGGSYEQYF; cdr3_nt: TGTGCCAGCAGCCAAGATGTAACGGGGGGGTCCTACGAGCAGTACTTC
d_call: NA; clone_size: NA; v_call: TRBV5-4; j_call: TRBJ2-3; cdr3_aa: CASSLEGVDTQYF; cdr3_nt: TGTGCCAGCAGCTTAGAAGGAGTAGATACGCAGTATTTT
d_call: NA; clone_size: NA; v_call: TRBV7-9; j_call: TRBJ1-1; cdr3_aa: CASRSTETVEAFF; cdr3_nt: TGTGCCAGCAGGTCCACAGAAACCGTCGAAGCTTTCTTT
d_call: NA; clone_size: NA; v_call: TRBV29-1; j_call: TRBJ2-1; cdr3_aa: CSVELLALYNEQFF; cdr3_nt: TGCAGCGTTGAACTACTCGCGTTGTACAATGAGCAGTTCTTC
d_call: TRBD1; clone_size: NA; v_call: TRBV6-5; j_call: TRBJ1-2; cdr3_aa: CASNRQGLYGYTF; cdr3_nt: TGTGCCAGCAATAGACAGGGTCTCTATGGCTACACCTTC
d_call: TRBD2; clone_size: NA; v_call: TRBV7-3; j_call: TRBJ2-1; cdr3_aa: CASSLGVAGDEQFF; cdr3_nt: TGTGCCAGCAGCTTAGGGGTCGCGGGGGATGAGCAGTTCTTC
d_call: TRBD1; clone_size: few; v_call: TRBV4-1; j_call: TRBJ2-1; cdr3_aa: CASSPGTGTYEQFF; cdr3_nt: TGCGCCAGCAGCCCGGGGACAGGCACCTATGAGCAGTTCTTC
d_call: NA; clone_size: NA; v_call: TRBV5-1; j_call: TRBJ2-3; cdr3_aa: CASSLGRGGTDTQYF; cdr3_nt: TGCGCCAGCAGCTTGGGACGGGGAGGCACAGATACGCAGTATTTT
d_call: NA; clone_size: NA; v_call: TRBV11-3; j_call: TRBJ1-1; cdr3_aa: CASSLDSDGTSNTEAFF; cdr3_nt: TGTGCCAGCAGCTTAGACTCGGACGGGACATCGAACACTGAAGCTTTCTTT
d_call: NA; clone_size: NA; v_call: TRBV27; j_call: TRBJ1-5; cdr3_aa: CASSLRARGSRQPQHF; cdr3_nt: TGTGCCAGCAGTTTACGTGCGAGGGGATCGAGACAGCCCCAGCATTTT
d_call: NA; clone_size: NA; v_call: TRBV5-1; j_call: TRBJ2-1; cdr3_aa: CASSLDGPYQNEQFF; cdr3_nt: TGCGCCAGCAGCTTGGATGGACCCTACCAAAATGAGCAGTTCTTC
d_call: NA; clone_size: NA; v_call: TRBV7-8; j_call: TRBJ1-2; cdr3_aa: CASSLGRQSYGYTF; cdr3_nt: TGTGCCAGCAGCTTAGGCCGACAGTCCTATGGCTACACCTTC
d_call: NA; clone_size: NA; v_call: TRBV28; j_call: TRBJ1-1; cdr3_aa: CASSSKGNREGDTEAFF; cdr3_nt: TGTGCCAGCAGTTCAAAAGGGAACAGGGAAGGCGACACTGAAGCTTTCTTT
d_call: NA; clone_size: NA; v_call: TRBV7-9; j_call: TRBJ2-5; cdr3_aa: CASSYEEETQYF; cdr3_nt: TGTGCCAGCAGTTACGAAGAGGAGACCCAGTACTTC
d_call: TRBD1; clone_size: once; v_call: TRBV24-1; j_call: TRBJ2-1; cdr3_aa: CATSDHDRGGGNEQFF; cdr3_nt: TGTGCCACCAGTGACCACGACAGGGGAGGAGGGAATGAGCAGTTCTTC
d_call: NA; clone_size: NA; v_call: TRBV24-1; j_call: TRBJ2-1; cdr3_aa: CATSDPQVTYNEQFF; cdr3_nt: TGTGCCACCAGTGATCCGCAGGTTACATACAATGAGCAGTTCTTC
d_call: NA; clone_size: NA; v_call: TRBV5-1; j_call: TRBJ2-5; cdr3_aa: CASSFDKTQYF; cdr3_nt: TGCGCCAGCAGCTTTGATAAGACCCAGTACTTC
d_call: NA; clone_size: NA; v_call: TRBV3-1/TRBV3-2; j_call: TRBJ1-2; cdr3_aa: CASSQGAHNYGYTF; cdr3_nt: TGTGCCAGCAGCCAAGGGGCCCATAACTATGGCTACACCTTC
d_call: TRBD2; clone_size: NA; v_call: TRBV3-1/TRBV3-2; j_call: TRBJ2-5; cdr3_aa: CASSRILAGGPRETQYF; cdr3_nt: TGTGCCAGCAGCCGGATTCTAGCGGGAGGGCCCCGGGAGACCCAGTACTTC
d_call: NA; clone_size: few; v_call: TRBV7-3; j_call: TRBJ1-6; cdr3_aa: CASSRDGWAAPLHF; cdr3_nt: TGTGCCAGCAGCCGGGATGGGTGGGCGGCACCCCTCCACTTT
d_call: NA; clone_size: NA; v_call: TRBV3-1/TRBV3-2; j_call: TRBJ1-5; cdr3_aa: CASSQDPTGNQPQHF; cdr3_nt: TGTGCCAGCAGCCAAGATCCCACGGGCAATCAGCCCCAGCATTTT
d_call: TRBD1; clone_size: once; v_call: TRBV18; j_call: TRBJ2-7; cdr3_aa: CASSPPRGQGAYEQYF; cdr3_nt: TGTGCCAGCTCACCACCGAGGGGACAGGGGGCGTACGAGCAGTACTTC